Each of the 29 T cell receptor beta chains below was sequenced from the same sample in a study of T cells in Graves' hyperthyroidism and ophthalmopathy (dated 2019 in TCRdb). Library generation was performed with multiplex PCR. The run used an Illumina HiSeq 2000. The TCR beta CDR3 regions were amplified from the RNA transcripts. The first round of RT-PCR for the TCR CDR3 was performed with the HTBI primer set and the Qiagen OneStep RT-PCR kit. TCRdb passed the public sequencing reads through fastp at Q25 and MiXCR, retaining productive beta sequences. CDR3 protein sequences are deduplicated, and each keeps its most common genes and DNA. The sample profile shows 700,000 to 850,000 distinct CDR3 sequences; approximately 36% of them were found once. The ten biggest clones cover 31% of the sample. Sequencing was carried out using blood. These receptors were obtained from a woman in her 40s with Graves' hyperthyroidism.

This clonotype was observed a single time. The chain uses TRBV7-8 and TRBJ2-7; no firm D call. The V gene lost 5 bases and the J gene lost 9 bases, with 20 bases spanning the gap. The V gene's germline CDR1 is SGHVS and CDR2 FQNEAQ. This CDR3 region has 14 residues. This CDR3 reads CASSPIQRSGTQYF. The DNA of the CDR3 is TGTGCCAGCAGCCCTATCCAAAGATCCGGTACGCAGTACTTC. Looking up the rest from reference TRBV7-8 and TRBJ2-7 gives the full variable domain: GAGVSQSPRYKVAKRGQDVALRCDPISGHVSLFWYQQALGQGPEFLTYFQNEAQLDKSGLPSDRFFAERPEGSVSTLKIQRTQQEDSAVYLCASSPIQRSGTQYFGPGTRLTVT.

This clonotype was seen once. The V gene is TRBV5-6, the J gene TRBJ2-6; D assignment may be TRBD1 or TRBD2 (5 bases each). V was clipped by 5 bases and J by 6 bases, with 9 bases between them. CDR1 SGHDT and CDR2 YYEEEE come from the germline V gene. The CDR3 spans 13 residues. The CDR3 loop reads CASSPGTANVLTF. CDR3 bases: TGTGCCAGCAGTCCCGGGACGGCCAACGTCCTGACTTTC.

This chain joins TRBV29-1 and TRBJ1-5, with 10 positions matching TRBD1. Germline values: CDR1 SQVTM, CDR2 ANQGSEA. The CDR3 spans 15 residues. The junction had 10 bases not matched to a gene; V was cut back by 8 bases and J by 3 bases. CDR3 protein: CSSPTGTGVNQPQHF. CDR3 coding DNA: TGCAGCAGCCCCACCGGGACAGGGGTCAATCAGCCCCAGCATTTT.

This clonotype was detected many times. The V gene is TRBV7-9, the J gene TRBJ1-5, with D possibly matching TRBD1 (5 bases). Germline CDR1 reads SEHNR; CDR2 reads FQNEAQ (reference sequence). The V end was cut by 5 bases, the J end by 0 bases, with 14 bases between. The CDR3 consists of 16 residues. The CDR3 region has the DNA TGTGCCAGCAGCCCGAGGGGCACAGGTAGCAATCAGCCCCAGCATTTT. Protein: CASSPRGTGSNQPQHF.

V and J are TRBV4-1 and TRBJ1-5; D is undetermined. This CDR3 region has 16 residues. Germline V CDR1 and CDR2: MGHRA, YSYEKL. V lost 0 bases and J lost 7, with 16 bases in between. Written as DNA, the CDR3 is TGCGCCAGCAGCCAAGATGAGCAGGTGGTCTACCAGCCCCAGCATTTT. It encodes CASSQDEQVVYQPQHF.

The chain links TRBV20-1 to TRBJ2-7; 7 bases line up with TRBD2. The CDR3 sequence is 13 residues long. Germline CDR1 reads DFQATT; CDR2 reads SNEGSKA (reference sequence). The trim removed 6 bases at V and 0 bases at J, leaving 5 bases unmatched. The CDR3: CSAHGGSSYEQYF. The CDR3 nucleotides read TGCAGTGCCCACGGGGGGAGCTCCTACGAGCAGTACTTC.

The sample holds a few counts of this clonotype. This sequence joins TRBV10-3 and TRBJ1-1; D gene uncertain. The CDR3 runs 14 residues. Germline V gene sequence: CDR1 ENHRY, CDR2 SYGVKD. V was clipped by 10 bases and J by 1 base, with 16 bases between them. The CDR3 region is CASAREGGNTEAFF. CDR3 sequence (DNA): TGTGCCAGCGCCCGAGAGGGAGGGAACACTGAAGCTTTCTTT.

The V gene is TRBV6-1, the J gene TRBJ2-3, with TRBD1 as a possible D gene (5 bases). From germline, CDR1 is MNHNS and CDR2 SASEGT. The V gene lost 1 base and the J gene lost 7 bases, with 9 bases spanning the gap. This CDR3 comprises 13 residues. The CDR3 reads CASSEVGVNTQYF. For the CDR3, the DNA is TGTGCCAGCAGTGAAGTAGGGGTGAATACGCAGTATTTT.

This clonotype has just one count. At one end, the junction sequence differs from germline, possibly due to a read error. The V call is TRBV11-1, the J call TRBJ2-5; either TRBD1 or TRBD2 may fit D (5 bases each). CDR3 length: 14 amino acids. From germline, CDR1 is SGHAT and CDR2 FQDESV (reference sequence). CDR3 loop: CASSMGDAQETQYF. The CDR3 bases are TGTGCCAGCAGCATGGGGGACGCGCAAGAGACCCAATACTTC.

About this clonotype: It is likely a read error, because the conserved phenylalanine at the end of the CDR3 is missing. V usage is TRBV10-3 and J usage is TRBJ1-6, with TRBD1 identical over 8 bases. Germline CDR1 is ENHRY and CDR2 is SYGVKD. The CDR3 has 16 residues. J gave up 14 bases and V 3 bases, and 15 bases lay outside the gene matches. The CDR3 nucleotides read TGTGCCATCAGTGAAAGGACAGGGTCTGAGGGATCAGCCCTCCACTCT. Protein sequence: CAISERTGSEGSALHS.

This clonotype was counted ten times or more. The V gene is TRBV7-8, the J gene TRBJ2-7, with 12 nucleotides matching TRBD2. With V trimmed by 3 bases and J by 3 bases, 6 bases remained unmatched. CDR3 length: 16 residues. Germline loops: CDR1 SGHVS, CDR2 FQNEAQ. The chain's CDR3 is CASSFRTGLAGYEQYF. The CDR3 coding sequence is TGTGCCAGCAGCTTTCGAACGGGACTAGCGGGCTACGAGCAGTACTTC.

A word on this clonotype: One junction end does not reproduce the germline sequence, and a read error may be involved. This chain joins TRBV10-1 and TRBJ2-7, with 12 bases aligning to TRBD2. CDR1 and CDR2 from the germline V gene are WNHNN and SYGVQD (reference sequence). The CDR3 extends over 13 amino acids. CDR3 nucleotides: TGTGCCTCCGGCCCTAGCGGGGGGGCCGTGAAGTACTTC. Amino acid sequence: CASGPSGGAVKYF.

Comments on this clonotype: This may be a read error: a much more frequent sequence differs by one nucleotide. The chain is built from TRBV25-1 and TRBJ1-1; a possible D gene is TRBD1 (6 bases). Germline V gene lookup returns CDR1 MGHDK and CDR2 SYGVNS. There are 12 residues in the CDR3. Trimming took 8 bases from V and 4 from J, leaving 11 bases between them. CDR3 protein: CASGGLATEAFF. In DNA, the CDR3 is TGTGCCAGCGGGGGGCTGGCCACTGAAGCTTTCTTT. The full variable domain, in which reference TRBV25-1 and TRBJ1-1 provide the parts outside the CDR3, is EADIYQTPRYLVIGTGKKITLECSQTMGHDKMYWYQQDPGMELHLIHYSYGVNSTEKGDLSSESTVSRIRTEHFPLTLESARPSHTSQYLCASGGLATEAFFGQGTRLTVV.

The sample holds a few counts of this clonotype. A junction boundary mismatches the germline segment, possibly from a read error. The CDR3 DNA sequence: TGTGCCAGCAGTGAATACGTAACAGCAAAAGCTTTCTTT. Its protein product is CASSEYVTAKAFF. The chain employs TRBV10-3 and TRBJ1-1; the D is unclear. This CDR3 contains 13 residues. Germline values: CDR1 ENHRY, CDR2 SYGVKD.

About this clonotype itself: A read error may be the cause here, since a much bigger clone is one base away. This chain links TRBV9 with TRBJ2-5, with 7 bases aligning to TRBD1. Losses at the gene ends were 4 bases for V and 3 bases for J; bases not matched to a gene: 3. This CDR3 has 13 amino acids. CDR1 SGDLS and CDR2 YYNGEE come from the germline V gene. CDR3 protein: CASSIQGKETQYF. Here the CDR3 DNA reads TGTGCCAGCAGCATACAGGGGAAAGAGACCCAGTACTTC.

In this sample, this clonotype turned up many times. The gene calls are TRBV29-1 and TRBJ1-1, with 8 nucleotides matching TRBD1. The J segment lost 10 bases and the V segment lost 3 bases, leaving 4 bases of the junction unmatched. The CDR3 spans 11 residues. CDR1 and CDR2 from the germline V gene are SQVTM and ANQGSEA. The DNA of the CDR3 is TGCAGCGTTGAGAACAGGGGGGGAGCTTTCTTT. This gives the protein CSVENRGGAFF.

This clonotype was recorded many times. The chain couples TRBV15 to TRBJ1-5; no clear D gene. Germline V gene data show CDR1 as LNHNV and CDR2 as YYDKDF (reference sequence). V was shortened by 0 bases and J by 3 bases, with 6 bases between the two germline ends. CDR3 length equals 14 residues. CDR3 DNA: TGTGCCACCAGCAGAGACAGGTTCAATCAGCCCCAGCATTTT. This encodes CATSRDRFNQPQHF.

The CDR3 loop reads CASSPTGGLGEAFF. The CDR3 DNA is TGTGCCAGCAGTCCGACAGGGGGCCTGGGTGAAGCTTTCTTT. This chain links TRBV5-6 with TRBJ1-1; TRBD1 agrees at 10 bases. The CDR3 loop spans 14 amino acids. With 5 bases clipped from V and 7 bases from J, the junction kept 8 bases outside the gene matches. The V gene's germline CDR1 is SGHDT and CDR2 YYEEEE.

This clonotype has only one observation. Just one base apart from a much larger clone, this may be a read error. The chain carries TRBV7-2 and TRBJ2-7, with D maybe TRBD2 (5 bases). Per germline, CDR1 SGHTA and CDR2 FQGNSA. The length of the CDR3 is 16 residues. The CDR3 here is CASSPLSRANPYGQYF. The CDR3 DNA follows: TGTGCCAGCAGTCCACTGTCGCGGGCCAACCCGTACGGGCAGTACTTC. The complete variable domain, with remaining parts taken from reference TRBV7-2 and TRBJ2-7, reads GAGVSQSPSNKVTEKGKDVELRCDPISGHTALYWYRQSLGQGLEFLIYFQGNSAPDKSGLPSDRFSAERTGGSVSTLTIQRTQQEDSAVYLCASSPLSRANPYGQYFGPGTRLTVT.

The V and J genes are TRBV4-3 and TRBJ1-1, with D possibly TRBD1 on 5 matching bases. Trimming removed 0 bases from V and 6 bases from J, with 20 bases in between. The CDR3 covers 17 residues. Germline values: CDR1 LGHNA, CDR2 YSLEER. This chain's CDR3 is CASSQDGKAGSLAEAFF. CDR3 DNA sequence: TGCGCCAGCAGCCAAGATGGGAAGGCAGGGTCTTTAGCTGAAGCTTTCTTT.

This clonotype was picked up a small number of times. The chain recombines TRBV7-6 with TRBJ1-2; tentatively, D is TRBD1 (6 bases). The V end lost 5 bases, the J end lost 5 bases, and 12 bases lay between the germline ends. Looked up from germline, CDR1 is SGHVS and CDR2 is FNYEAQ. This CDR3 spans 13 amino acids. The CDR3 nucleotides read TGTGCCAGCAGCCCTAGACAGGCGTATGGCTACACCTTC. This encodes CASSPRQAYGYTF.

Ten or more counts support this clonotype. The rearrangement uses TRBV10-1 and TRBJ1-3; no definite D call. CDR1 and CDR2 from the germline V gene are WNHNN and SYGVQD (reference sequence). The CDR3 consists of 16 residues. V shed 8 bases and J shed 0 bases, with 17 bases lying between them. The CDR3 nucleotides are TGCGCCAGCTCCGGGAGCCGGACCGACTCTGGAAACACCATATATTTT. It is translated as CASSGSRTDSGNTIYF.

This clonotype was observed a handful of times. The chain links TRBV5-1 to TRBJ2-5; weak D call: TRBD2 (5 bases). This CDR3 comprises 14 residues. V was trimmed by 4 bases and J by 0 bases, leaving 10 bases between them. Germline values: CDR1 SGHRS, CDR2 YFSETQ. CDR3 region: CASSTGVYQETQYF. In nucleotides, the CDR3 is TGCGCCAGCAGCACCGGGGTGTACCAAGAGACCCAGTACTTC.

The sample holds many counts of this clonotype. CDR3 residues: CAISEVGTDTGELFF. In DNA form, the CDR3 reads TGTGCCATCAGTGAAGTAGGGACGGACACCGGGGAGCTGTTTTTT. This rearrangement joins TRBV10-3 to TRBJ2-2; tentatively, D is TRBD1 or TRBD2 (5 bases each). This CDR3 has 15 residues. V shed 3 bases and J shed 3 bases, with 11 bases lying between them. Per germline, CDR1 ENHRY and CDR2 SYGVKD.

The rearrangement links TRBV10-3 to TRBJ1-2; the D gene is possibly TRBD1 (5 bases). The germline V gene encodes CDR1 ENHRY and CDR2 SYGVKD. This CDR3 comprises 14 residues. Trimming took 6 bases from V and 3 from J, leaving 14 bases between them. This CDR3 reads CAIRGGGVDYGYTF. CDR3 bases: TGTGCCATCAGAGGCGGGGGGGTGGACTATGGCTACACCTTC.

The V gene is TRBV19, the J gene TRBJ1-2; D call uncertain. This CDR3 region has 14 residues. CDR1 LNHDA and CDR2 SQIVND come from the germline V gene (reference sequence). V was trimmed by 9 bases and J by 4 bases, leaving 18 bases between them. In DNA, the CDR3 is TGTGCCAGCCTTAGTTGGGATACCCGCTATGGCTACACCTTC. Encoded protein: CASLSWDTRYGYTF.

The sample holds many counts of this clonotype. CDR3 nucleotide sequence: TGCGCCAGCAGTGAGGGGGACGAGCAGTACTTC. Translated, it gives CASSEGDEQYF. J is TRBJ2-7 and V is TRBV10-1; the D is unclear. Germline CDR1 and CDR2: WNHNN and SYGVQD (reference sequence). Trimming left V 2 bases short and J 5 bases short, with 4 bases between. This CDR3 has 11 amino acids.

Many counts were recorded for this clonotype. This chain links TRBV7-2 with TRBJ1-1; no clear D gene. The V gene lost 1 base and the J gene lost 8 bases, with 14 bases spanning the gap. CDR1 is SGHTA and CDR2 is FQGNSA in the germline V gene. The CDR3 is 14 amino acids. The chain's CDR3 is CASSLDKGRVEAFF. The CDR3 bases are TGTGCCAGCAGCTTAGACAAAGGCCGCGTGGAAGCTTTCTTT.

This clonotype was observed at least ten times. J is TRBJ1-2 and V is TRBV10-3; D not certain. CDR1 and CDR2 from the germline V gene are ENHRY and SYGVKD. V dropped 8 bases and J dropped 3 bases, with 13 bases sitting between them. This CDR3 comprises 13 residues. CDR3 nucleotides: TGTGCCATCCGGGTCGAAGGCCACTATGGCTACACCTTC. Translation gives CAIRVEGHYGYTF.